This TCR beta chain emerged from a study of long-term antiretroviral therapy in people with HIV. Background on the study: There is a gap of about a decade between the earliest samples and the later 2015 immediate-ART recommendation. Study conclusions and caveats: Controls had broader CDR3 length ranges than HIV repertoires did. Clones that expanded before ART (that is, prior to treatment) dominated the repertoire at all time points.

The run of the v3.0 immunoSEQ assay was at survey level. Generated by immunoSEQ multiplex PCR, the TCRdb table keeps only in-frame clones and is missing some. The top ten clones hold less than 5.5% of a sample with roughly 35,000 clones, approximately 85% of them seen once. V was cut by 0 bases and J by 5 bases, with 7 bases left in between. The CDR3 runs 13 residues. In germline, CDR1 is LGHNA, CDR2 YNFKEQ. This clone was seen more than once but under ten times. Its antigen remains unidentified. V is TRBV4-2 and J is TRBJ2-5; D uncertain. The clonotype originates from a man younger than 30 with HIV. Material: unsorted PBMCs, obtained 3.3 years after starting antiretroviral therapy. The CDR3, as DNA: TGTGCCAGCAGCCAAGATGGATGGGAGACCCAGTACTTC. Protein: CASSQDGWETQYF.